These 7 T cell receptor beta chains share one sample of origin, sequenced in a study of T cell repertoires in cytomegalovirus infection. What these receptors recognize is not known. TCRdb re-derived calls from the reads in MiXCR, one entry per CDR3 protein. The sample has around 430,000 distinct CDR3 sequences; about 42% are singletons. Sequencing used cultured PBMCs, obtained from culture after CMV antigen stimulation. The source is a human donor in good health (CMV status not recorded). Some clones in this sample may be carry-over from other donors' samples.

This chain uses TRBV7-2 with TRBJ2-6; D call uncertain. The ends were cut back, 1 base at V and 4 bases at J, with 8 bases in the middle. CDR1 and CDR2 (germline): SGHTA, FQGNSA. The CDR3 covers 15 residues. CDR3 sequence: CASSLVGWGANVLTF. The DNA of the CDR3 is TGTGCCAGCAGCTTAGTGGGGTGGGGGGCCAACGTCCTGACTTTC.

The table lists this clonotype with many counts. The genes are TRBV7-2 and TRBJ1-2, with D possibly matching TRBD1 (5 bases). Trimming took 4 bases from V and 7 from J, leaving 10 bases between them. This CDR3 is built from 12 residues. Germline V gene lookup returns CDR1 SGHTA and CDR2 FQGNSA. The CDR3 here is CASSSQGSGYTF. CDR3 nucleotides: TGTGCCAGCAGCTCGCAGGGATCTGGCTACACCTTC. The complete variable domain, with remaining parts taken from reference TRBV7-2 and TRBJ1-2, reads GAGVSQSPSNKVTEKGKDVELRCDPISGHTALYWYRQSLGQGLEFLIYFQGNSAPDKSGLPSDRFSAERTGGSVSTLTIQRTQQEDSAVYLCASSSQGSGYTFGSGTRLTVV.

This sequence joins TRBV10-3 and TRBJ2-3; TRBD1 agrees at 9 bases. Germline V gene data show CDR1 as ENHRY and CDR2 as SYGVKD. CDR3 length: 14 residues. The junction had 2 bases not matched to a gene; V was cut back by 4 bases and J by 3 bases. CDR3 sequence: CAISVGQGTDTQYF. The CDR3 DNA reads TGTGCCATCAGTGTGGGACAGGGAACAGATACGCAGTATTTT.

Only a few counts were recorded for this clonotype. The rearrangement links TRBV7-8 to TRBJ2-7; perhaps TRBD1 as D (5 bases). The V end was cut by 5 bases, the J end by 4 bases, with 15 bases between. The CDR3 is 14 amino acids. Looked up from germline, CDR1 is SGHVS and CDR2 is FQNEAQ. The CDR3 protein is CASSPSGSKYEQYF. The CDR3 DNA reads TGTGCCAGCAGCCCTTCAGGGTCAAAGTACGAGCAGTACTTC.

This clonotype was picked up a small number of times. The V call is TRBV7-2, the J call TRBJ2-1; 8 bases align to TRBD2. The CDR3 spans 15 residues. Germline V CDR1 and CDR2: SGHTA, FQGNSA. V was clipped by 5 bases and J by 9 bases; unmatched bases: 12. The CDR3 reads CASSLSGGPTGEQFF. As DNA, the CDR3 is TGTGCCAGCAGCCTAAGCGGGGGCCCTACGGGTGAGCAGTTCTTC.

The chain joins TRBV7-9 to TRBJ1-5, with unresolved D. The germline CDR1 and CDR2 sequences are SEHNR and FQNEAQ (reference sequence). The CDR3 is 13 amino acids. The V and J ends lost 5 bases and 3 bases respectively, with 8 bases between them. CDR3 protein: CASSKDINQPQHF. In DNA form, the CDR3 reads TGTGCCAGCAGCAAAGACATCAATCAGCCCCAGCATTTT.

The rearrangement links TRBV19 to TRBJ2-1; 8 positions agree with TRBD1. V was pared by 5 bases and J by 6 bases, with 9 bases of the junction left unmatched. The CDR3 runs 15 residues. Per germline, CDR1 LNHDA and CDR2 SQIVND (reference sequence). CDR3 sequence: CASSQAGGPSNEQFF. Written as DNA, the CDR3 is TGTGCCAGTAGTCAGGCAGGGGGCCCCTCCAATGAGCAGTTCTTC. Full variable domain (rest looked up from reference TRBV19 and TRBJ2-1): DGGITQSPKYLFRKEGQNVTLSCEQNLNHDAMYWYRQDPGQGLRLIYYSQIVNDFQKGDIAEGYSVSREKKESFPLTVTSAQKNPTAFYLCASSQAGGPSNEQFFGPGTRLTVL.